The 23 T cell receptor beta chains below all came from one sample that was sequenced in a study of blood T cell repertoires in COVID-19. Sequenced by immunoSEQ multiplex PCR; TCRdb stores in-frame clones only, minus some. Of just under 100,000 clones listed, around 84% are singletons. Material for sequencing was peripheral blood. The receptors shown here come from a woman between 55 and 75 years old in a cohort sampled during active or convalescent COVID-19.

J is TRBJ2-5 and V is TRBV9; tentative D call: TRBD1 (6 bases). This CDR3 comprises 17 residues. Trimming left V 2 bases short and J 5 bases short, with 22 bases between. In germline, CDR1 is SGDLS, CDR2 YYNGEE. CDR3 nucleotides: TGTGCCAGCAGCGTGGGACCCGGGACAATCAAAGGGGAGACCCAGTACTTC. This translates into CASSVGPGTIKGETQYF.

V and J are TRBV10-3 and TRBJ2-6, with a tentative D call TRBD2 (5 bases). The CDR3 covers 16 residues. Trimming removed 9 bases from V and 2 bases from J, with 17 bases in between. Looked up from germline, CDR1 is ENHRY and CDR2 is SYGVKD. The CDR3 is CAIQPLAGTGANVLTF. CDR3 DNA: TGTGCCATACAGCCCCTCGCCGGGACTGGGGCCAACGTCCTGACTTTC.

In this sample, this clone turned up once. The chain combines TRBV19 with TRBJ2-7; D possibly corresponds to TRBD1 (6 bases). Germline CDR1 is LNHDA and CDR2 is SQIVND (reference sequence). V lost 9 bases to trimming and J lost 3 bases, with 18 bases between them. The CDR3 has 14 amino acids. The CDR3 reads CARQGGQSGYEQYF. In DNA form, the CDR3 reads TGTGCCAGGCAAGGCGGACAGTCCGGCTACGAGCAGTACTTC.

The V gene is TRBV12-5, the J gene TRBJ1-2; TRBD1 matches 10 bases. V was clipped by 5 bases and J by 3 bases; unmatched bases: 9. CDR1 and CDR2 (germline): LGHNT, FRNRAP. The CDR3 sequence is 16 residues long. The CDR3 loop reads CASGMLRTGGDYGYTF. In DNA form, the CDR3 reads TGTGCTAGTGGTATGCTCCGGACAGGGGGAGACTATGGCTACACCTTC. Full variable domain (rest looked up from reference TRBV12-5 and TRBJ1-2): DARVTQTPRHKVTEMGQEVTMRCQPILGHNTVFWYRQTMMQGLELLAYFRNRAPLDDSGMPKDRFSAEMPDATLATLKIQPSEPRDSAVYFCASGMLRTGGDYGYTFGSGTRLTVV.

The V call is TRBV6-4, the J call TRBJ1-1; D possibly corresponds to TRBD1 (5 bases). The CDR3 is made up of 13 amino acids. Trimming shortened V by 3 bases and J by 2 bases, and 7 bases separated the two germline ends. Per the germline V gene, CDR1 is MRHNA and CDR2 is SNTAGT. CDR3 DNA sequence: TGTGCCAGCAGTGAACAGGCTAACACTGAAGCTTTCTTT. Protein sequence: CASSEQANTEAFF.

Relative to its sample, this clone is medium-sized (0.01 to 0.1%). The chain is built from TRBV3-1 (or the pseudogene TRBV3-2) and TRBJ2-5, with 12 nucleotides matching TRBD2. Germline CDR1 reads LGHDT; CDR2 reads YNNKEL (reference sequence). After removal of 4 bases from V and 2 bases from J, the junction contained 5 bases not matched to a gene. The CDR3 consists of 16 residues. This chain's CDR3 is CASSPRTSGGQETQYF. CDR3 DNA sequence: TGTGCCAGCAGCCCCCGAACTAGCGGGGGGCAAGAGACCCAGTACTTC.

This rearrangement joins TRBV3-1 (or the pseudogene TRBV3-2) to TRBJ1-2, with TRBD1 as a possible D gene (5 bases). CDR3 length equals 11 residues. Trimming pared 6 bases from V and 11 bases from J, leaving 13 bases between. The germline gives CDR1 LGHDT, CDR2 YNNKEL (reference sequence). For the CDR3, the DNA is TGTGCCAGCAGGGAAGGGGCTAGGTACACCTTC. Its translation is CASREGARYTF.

The chain links TRBV11-2 to TRBJ2-1, with 7 bases matching TRBD2. This CDR3 is built from 15 residues. The J segment lost 7 bases and the V segment lost 0 bases, leaving 6 bases of the junction unmatched. Germline assignment: CDR1 SGHAT and CDR2 FQNNGV. Here the CDR3 DNA reads TGTGCCAGCAGCTTAGACCCCGGGAGGAATAATGAGCAGTTCTTC. Protein product: CASSLDPGRNNEQFF. Drawing the rest from reference TRBV11-2 and TRBJ2-1, the complete variable domain is EAGVAQSPRYKIIEKRQSVAFWCNPISGHATLYWYQQILGQGPKLLIQFQNNGVVDDSQLPKDRFSAERLKGVDSTLKIQPAKLEDSAVYLCASSLDPGRNNEQFFGPGTRLTVL.

The V gene is TRBV30, the J gene TRBJ2-3; TRBD2 aligns across 11 bases. Trimming cost V 2 bases and J 0 bases; bases outside gene matches: 4. The length of the CDR3 is 16 residues. CDR1 is GTSNPN, CDR2 SVGIG, per germline (reference sequence). For the CDR3, the DNA is TGTGCCTGGAGTCCCGGGACTAGCGGTAGCACAGATACGCAGTATTTT. This codes for CAWSPGTSGSTDTQYF. Combining the CDR3 with reference TRBV30 and TRBJ2-3 gives the whole variable domain SQTIHQWPATLVQPVGSPLSLECTVEGTSNPNLYWYRQAAGRGLQLLFYSVGIGQISSEVPQNLSASRPQDRQFILSSKKLLLSDSGFYLCAWSPGTSGSTDTQYFGPGTRLTVL.

The chain recombines TRBV6-5 with TRBJ2-2; no firm D call. V gave up 2 bases and J gave up 1 base, with 8 bases separating them. Looked up from germline, CDR1 is MNHEY and CDR2 is SVGAGI. The CDR3 sequence is 15 residues long. The CDR3 nucleotides read TGTGCCAGCAGTTACCAGGTCTTGAACACCGGGGAGCTGTTTTTT. Protein sequence: CASSYQVLNTGELFF.

The chain combines TRBV7-3 with TRBJ2-7, with TRBD2 matching over 9 bases. The V gene's germline CDR1 is SGHTA and CDR2 FQGTGA. This CDR3 has 15 residues. J gave up 4 bases and V 1 base, and 5 bases lay outside the gene matches. In nucleotides, the CDR3 is TGTGCCAGCAGCTTAAATGGCGGGAGGGGGTACGAGCAGTACTTC. Protein: CASSLNGGRGYEQYF.

The chain is built from TRBV30 and TRBJ1-3, with TRBD1 matching 7 bases. The junction had 8 bases not matched to a gene; V was cut back by 4 bases and J by 2 bases. The CDR3 runs to 15 residues. Germline loops: CDR1 GTSNPN, CDR2 SVGIG (reference sequence). In nucleotides, the CDR3 is TGTGCCTGGAAAAAACAGGGGATTGCTGGAAACACCATATATTTT. Amino acid sequence: CAWKKQGIAGNTIYF.

The gene calls are TRBV9 and TRBJ2-2; TRBD2 agrees at 7 bases. Unmatched junction bases numbered 5, after V lost 2 bases and J lost 1 base. Germline CDR1 reads SGDLS; CDR2 reads YYNGEE. This CDR3 contains 16 residues. The CDR3 here is CASSVRGDLNTGELFF. Here the CDR3 DNA reads TGTGCCAGCAGCGTCCGGGGGGATTTGAACACCGGGGAGCTGTTTTTT.

This chain joins TRBV2 and TRBJ2-2; weak D call: TRBD2 (6 bases). Germline CDR1 and CDR2: SNHLY and FYNNEI. Trimming pared 7 bases from V and 4 bases from J, leaving 13 bases between. CDR3 length equals 14 residues. DNA for the CDR3: TGTGCCAGCAAGGATACGGGGGTCACCGGGGAGCTGTTTTTT. Amino acid sequence: CASKDTGVTGELFF.

The gene calls are TRBV18 and TRBJ2-7; 7 bases line up with TRBD2. After removal of 3 bases from V and 5 bases from J, the junction contained 7 bases not matched to a gene. This CDR3 comprises 14 residues. Germline loops: CDR1 KGHSH, CDR2 LQKENI. This CDR3 reads CASSPQRGGNEQYF. CDR3 sequence (DNA): TGTGCCAGCTCACCCCAGCGGGGCGGGAACGAGCAGTACTTC. Supplemented by reference TRBV18 and TRBJ2-7, the full variable domain reads NAGVMQNPRHLVRRRGQEARLRCSPMKGHSHVYWYRQLPEEGLKFMVYLQKENIIDESGMPKERFSAEFPKEGPSILRIQQVVRGDSAAYFCASSPQRGGNEQYFGPGTRLTVT.

The chain employs TRBV20-1 and TRBJ2-7; the match to TRBD1 covers 7 bases. With V trimmed by 6 bases and J by 5 bases, 4 bases remained unmatched. The CDR3 consists of 11 residues. The germline V gene has CDR1 DFQATT and CDR2 SNEGSKA (reference sequence). CDR3 sequence (DNA): TGCAGTGCACACAGGGGCCACGAGCAGTACTTC. Translating it yields CSAHRGHEQYF.

This chain links TRBV2 with TRBJ2-7; TRBD2 is a possible D gene (5 bases). The V and J ends lost 3 bases and 0 bases respectively, with 9 bases between them. Germline assignment: CDR1 SNHLY and CDR2 FYNNEI. The CDR3 sequence is 14 residues long. CDR3 sequence reads: CASSDLAISYEQYF. The CDR3 DNA reads TGTGCCAGCAGTGATTTAGCGATCTCCTACGAGCAGTACTTC. The full variable domain, completed using reference TRBV2 and TRBJ2-7, is EPEVTQTPSHQVTQMGQEVILRCVPISNHLYFYWYRQILGQKVEFLVSFYNNEISEKSEIFDDQFSVERPDGSNFTLKIRSTKLEDSAMYFCASSDLAISYEQYFGPGTRLTVT.

This chain joins TRBV6-1 and TRBJ2-7; a weak D match, TRBD2 (6 bases). Germline V CDR1 and CDR2: MNHNS, SASEGT. V was shortened by 4 bases and J by 0 bases, with 16 bases between the two germline ends. CDR3 length equals 16 residues. CDR3 protein: CASSVPGTFSSYEQYF. The DNA for the CDR3 is TGTGCCAGCAGTGTACCTGGGACTTTTAGCTCCTACGAGCAGTACTTC.

The CDR3 nucleotides are TGTGCCAGCAGTTCGATTCTCACGACTAGCGGGTCGTCCTACGAGCAGTACTTC. This gives the protein CASSSILTTSGSSYEQYF. The V gene is TRBV28, the J gene TRBJ2-7, with 10 bases aligning to TRBD2. This CDR3 has 18 amino acids. The V gene's germline CDR1 is MDHEN and CDR2 SYDVKM. With V trimmed by 4 bases and J by 1 base, 13 bases remained unmatched.

This clone has a single count. The chain employs TRBV5-6 and TRBJ1-4, with a weak D call TRBD1 (5 bases). In germline, CDR1 is SGHDT, CDR2 YYEEEE. This CDR3 is 13 amino acids long. Trimming shortened V by 2 bases and J by 7 bases, and 9 bases separated the two germline ends. DNA for the CDR3: TGTGCCAGCAGCTTACCAACAGGTGAAAAACTGTTTTTT. As protein: CASSLPTGEKLFF.

The rearrangement joins TRBV5-8 to TRBJ2-1; 9 positions agree with TRBD2. Trimming at V came to 4 bases and at J to 5 bases, leaving 10 bases not matched to a gene. Germline CDR1 reads SGHTS; CDR2 reads YDEGEE. The CDR3 length is 16 residues. For the CDR3, the DNA is TGTGCCAGCAGCCGCCTGACTAGCGGTCGGAACAATGAGCAGTTCTTC. Amino acid sequence: CASSRLTSGRNNEQFF.

This chain links TRBV9 with TRBJ2-1; D gene unclear. This CDR3 region has 15 residues. The germline CDR1 and CDR2 sequences are SGDLS and YYNGEE. V was shortened by 2 bases and J by 0 bases, with 9 bases between the two germline ends. This CDR3 reads CASSVAASSYNEQFF. The CDR3, as DNA: TGTGCCAGCAGCGTGGCGGCAAGCTCCTACAATGAGCAGTTCTTC.

The chain joins TRBV5-4 to TRBJ1-2; 7 positions match TRBD1. This CDR3 region has 14 residues. After removal of 4 bases from V and 4 bases from J, the junction contained 7 bases not matched to a gene. Germline CDR1 SGHNT, CDR2 YYREEE (reference sequence). This CDR3 is CASSIRQGSYGYTF. The CDR3, as DNA: TGTGCCAGCAGCATAAGACAGGGTAGCTATGGCTACACCTTC.